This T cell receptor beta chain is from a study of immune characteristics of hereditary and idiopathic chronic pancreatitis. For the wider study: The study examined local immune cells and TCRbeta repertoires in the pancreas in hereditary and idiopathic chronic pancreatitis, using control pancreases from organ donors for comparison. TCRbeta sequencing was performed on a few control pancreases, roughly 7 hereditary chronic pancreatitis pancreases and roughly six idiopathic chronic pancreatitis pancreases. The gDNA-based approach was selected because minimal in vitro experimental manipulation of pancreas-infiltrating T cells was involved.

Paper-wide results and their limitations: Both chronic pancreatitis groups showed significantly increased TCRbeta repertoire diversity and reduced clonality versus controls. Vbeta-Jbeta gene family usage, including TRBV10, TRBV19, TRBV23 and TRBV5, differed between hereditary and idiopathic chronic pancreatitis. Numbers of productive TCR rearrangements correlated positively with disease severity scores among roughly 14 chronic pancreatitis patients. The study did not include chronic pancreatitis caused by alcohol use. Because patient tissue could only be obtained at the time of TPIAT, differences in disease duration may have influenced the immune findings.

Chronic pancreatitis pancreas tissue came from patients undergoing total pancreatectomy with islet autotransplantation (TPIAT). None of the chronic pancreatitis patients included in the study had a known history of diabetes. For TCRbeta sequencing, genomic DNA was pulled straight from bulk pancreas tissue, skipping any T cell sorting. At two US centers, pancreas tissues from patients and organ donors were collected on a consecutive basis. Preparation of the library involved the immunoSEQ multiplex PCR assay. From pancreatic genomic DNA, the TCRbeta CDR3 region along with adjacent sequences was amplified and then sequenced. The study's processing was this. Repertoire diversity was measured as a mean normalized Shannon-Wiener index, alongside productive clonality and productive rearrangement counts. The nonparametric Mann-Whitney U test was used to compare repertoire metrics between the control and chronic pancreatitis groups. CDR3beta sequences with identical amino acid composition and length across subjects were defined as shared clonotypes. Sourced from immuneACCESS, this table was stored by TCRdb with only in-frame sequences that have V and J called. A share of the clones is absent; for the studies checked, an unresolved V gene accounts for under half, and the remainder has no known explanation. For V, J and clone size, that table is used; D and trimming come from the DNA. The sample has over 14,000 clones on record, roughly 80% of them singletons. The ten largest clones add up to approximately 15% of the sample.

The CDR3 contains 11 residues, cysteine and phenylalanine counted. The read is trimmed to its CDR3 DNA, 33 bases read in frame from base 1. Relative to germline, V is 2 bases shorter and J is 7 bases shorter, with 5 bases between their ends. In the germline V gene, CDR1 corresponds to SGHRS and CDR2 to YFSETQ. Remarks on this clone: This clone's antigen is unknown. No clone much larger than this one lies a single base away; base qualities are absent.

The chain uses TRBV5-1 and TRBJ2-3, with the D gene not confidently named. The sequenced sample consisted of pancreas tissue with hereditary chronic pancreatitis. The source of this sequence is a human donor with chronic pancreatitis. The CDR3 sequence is CASSLDNTQYF. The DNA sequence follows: TGCGCCAGCAGCTTAGACAATACGCAGTATTTT.